This T cell receptor (beta chain) comes out of a study of OX40 agonist ivuxolimab in advanced cancers. Study-level background: Ivuxolimab was an agonistic, fully human IgG2 monoclonal antibody directed against OX40 (CD134), a costimulatory receptor. Intravenous ivuxolimab was administered to patients every 2 weeks at six dose levels: 0.01, 0.1, 0.3, 1.5, 3 and 10 mg/kg. Among the approximately 50 dose-escalation patients, approximately 20 had hepatocellular carcinoma, roughly 15 melanoma, 9 renal cell carcinoma and 9 head and neck cancer. In the dose-escalation cohort, around four fifths of patients were male, and the mean age was approximately 60 years, with a range of about 23 to 90. Prior anti-PD-1, anti-PD-L1 or anti-CTLA-4 therapy was permitted, and approximately 40% of dose-escalation patients had received checkpoint inhibitors. Partial responses were achieved by three dose-escalation patients, of whom one had hepatocellular carcinoma and two had cutaneous melanoma. Peripheral TCRbeta sequencing aimed to test whether ivuxolimab altered TCR sequence diversity and caused clonal T-cell expansion. The paper reports the monotherapy dose-escalation portion (N = 52 patients) of the phase I ivuxolimab trial.

Genomic DNA was isolated from the sorted cells so that the TCRbeta CDR3 region could be sequenced. TCRbeta CDR3 regions were sequenced using the immunoSEQ Assay. TCRdb provides this immuneACCESS table in a form limited to in-frame rearrangements. Some clones are lacking; in checked studies, under half of them reflect an unresolved V gene, and why the rest are absent is not known. This sample is represented by tens of thousands of clones; roughly 86% of them were singletons. 0.8% to 1% of the sample is in the top ten clones. The trial excluded patients who had a history of autoimmune disease or were on systemic immunosuppression. Peripheral blood for TCR sequencing was collected from all dose cohorts at baseline, on cycle 4 day 1, and on cycle 7 day 1. The samples were drawn from a first-in-human, open-label, multicenter phase I dose-escalation trial of ivuxolimab. Adults with locally advanced or metastatic head and neck squamous cell, hepatocellular, melanoma or renal cell carcinoma were enrolled in the trial. Before TCR sequencing, CD4+ T cells and CD8+ T cells from peripheral blood were sorted into separate populations.

General study outcomes and caveats: Low levels of normalized T-cell clonal expansion were also seen in some nonresponding patients. At doses of 0.1 to 3.0 mg/kg, clonal expansion of both CD4+ and CD8+ T cells in blood was seen between baseline and week 6. Partial responders in the 0.1-3.0 mg/kg groups had among the lowest normalized peripheral clonal expansion, especially among CD8+ T cells. On average, CD8+ T cells showed more expanded clones than CD4+ T cells after ivuxolimab. Antigen specificity was not determined for the clonally expanded peripheral T cells.

The germline V gene (reference sequence) yields SGHNT for CDR1 and YYREEE for CDR2. The CDR3, cysteine through phenylalanine, is 13 amino acids long. Here the CDR3 DNA is all that survives: 39 bases in frame from base 1. V loses 0 bases, J loses 3 bases, and the germline ends lie 6 bases apart. With regard to this clone: Its recognized antigen is unknown. Base qualities are not provided; no much larger clone lies one nucleotide away.

This chain joins TRBV5-4 to TRBJ1-2, with the D gene not confidently named. The sequence was collected from an adult with an advanced solid tumor such as melanoma, head and neck, liver or kidney cancer. The sample was CD4+ or CD8+ T cells sorted from blood, taken in a trial of the OX40 agonist ivuxolimab. The DNA sequence follows: TGTGCCAGCAGCTTGGACAGCCACTATGGCTACACCTTC. Translated, it reads CASSLDSHYGYTF.